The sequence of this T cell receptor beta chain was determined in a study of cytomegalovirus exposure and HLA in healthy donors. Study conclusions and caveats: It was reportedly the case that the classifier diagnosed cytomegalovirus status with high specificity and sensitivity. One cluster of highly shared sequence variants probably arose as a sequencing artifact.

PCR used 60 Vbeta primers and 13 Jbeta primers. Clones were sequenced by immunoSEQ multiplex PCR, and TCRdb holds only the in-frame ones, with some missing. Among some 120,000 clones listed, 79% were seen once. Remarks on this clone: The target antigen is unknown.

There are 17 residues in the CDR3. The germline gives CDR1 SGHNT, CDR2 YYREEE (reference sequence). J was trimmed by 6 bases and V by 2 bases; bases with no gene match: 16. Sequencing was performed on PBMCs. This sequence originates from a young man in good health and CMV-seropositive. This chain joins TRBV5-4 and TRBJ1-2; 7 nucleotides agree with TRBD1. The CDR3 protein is CASSLAPGTVQKNGYTF. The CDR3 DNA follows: TGTGCCAGCAGCTTAGCCCCCGGGACAGTCCAAAAGAATGGCTACACCTTC.